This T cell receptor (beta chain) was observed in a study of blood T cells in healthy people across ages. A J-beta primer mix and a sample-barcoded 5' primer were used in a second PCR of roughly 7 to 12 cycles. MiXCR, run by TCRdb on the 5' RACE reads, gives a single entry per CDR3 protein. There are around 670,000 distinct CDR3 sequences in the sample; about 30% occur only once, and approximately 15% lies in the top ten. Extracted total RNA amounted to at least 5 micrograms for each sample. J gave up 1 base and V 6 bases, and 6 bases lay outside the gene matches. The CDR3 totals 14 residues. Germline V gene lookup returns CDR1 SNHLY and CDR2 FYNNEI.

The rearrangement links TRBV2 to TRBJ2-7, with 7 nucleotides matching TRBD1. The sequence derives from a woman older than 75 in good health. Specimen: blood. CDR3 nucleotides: TGTGCCAGCAGAACTGGGACAGTTTCCTACGAGCAGTACTTC. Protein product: CASRTGTVSYEQYF.